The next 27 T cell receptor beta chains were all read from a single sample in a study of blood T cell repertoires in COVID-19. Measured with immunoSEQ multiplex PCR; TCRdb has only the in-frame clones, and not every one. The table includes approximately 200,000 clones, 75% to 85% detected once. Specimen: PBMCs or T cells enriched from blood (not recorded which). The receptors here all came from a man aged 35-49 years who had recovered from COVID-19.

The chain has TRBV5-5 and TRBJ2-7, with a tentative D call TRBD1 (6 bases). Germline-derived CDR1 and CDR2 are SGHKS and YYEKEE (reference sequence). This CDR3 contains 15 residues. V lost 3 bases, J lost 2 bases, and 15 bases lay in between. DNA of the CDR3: TGTGCCAGCAGCTCCCAACCCGGGACAACCTACGAGCAGTACTTC. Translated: CASSSQPGTTYEQYF.

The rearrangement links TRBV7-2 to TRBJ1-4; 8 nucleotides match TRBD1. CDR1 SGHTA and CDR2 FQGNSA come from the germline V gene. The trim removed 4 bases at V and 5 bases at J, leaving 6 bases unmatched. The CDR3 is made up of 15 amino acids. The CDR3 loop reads CASSSQGAENEKLFF. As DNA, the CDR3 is TGTGCCAGCAGCTCCCAGGGGGCCGAAAATGAAAAACTGTTTTTT.

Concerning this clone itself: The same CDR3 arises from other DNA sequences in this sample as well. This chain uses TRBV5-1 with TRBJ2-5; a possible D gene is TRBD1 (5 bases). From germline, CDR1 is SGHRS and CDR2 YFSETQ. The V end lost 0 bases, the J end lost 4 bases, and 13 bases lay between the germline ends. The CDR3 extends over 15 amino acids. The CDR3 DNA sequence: TGCGCCAGCAGCTTGGGACAAGGGGCTAGAGAGACCCAGTACTTC. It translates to CASSLGQGARETQYF.

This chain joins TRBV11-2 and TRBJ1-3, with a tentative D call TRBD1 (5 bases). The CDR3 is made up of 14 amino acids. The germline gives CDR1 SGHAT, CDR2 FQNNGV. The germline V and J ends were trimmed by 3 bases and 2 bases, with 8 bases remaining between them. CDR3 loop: CASSLSGPGNTIYF. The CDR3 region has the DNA TGTGCCAGCAGCTTGTCAGGGCCTGGAAACACCATATATTTT. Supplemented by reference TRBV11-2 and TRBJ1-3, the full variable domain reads EAGVAQSPRYKIIEKRQSVAFWCNPISGHATLYWYQQILGQGPKLLIQFQNNGVVDDSQLPKDRFSAERLKGVDSTLKIQPAKLEDSAVYLCASSLSGPGNTIYFGEGSWLTVV.

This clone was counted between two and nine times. This CDR3 reads CASSLEQVNSPLHF. DNA of the CDR3: TGCGCCAGCAGCTTGGAACAGGTTAATTCACCCCTCCACTTT. This chain links TRBV5-1 with TRBJ1-6, with a weak D call TRBD1 (5 bases). CDR1 is SGHRS and CDR2 is YFSETQ in the germline V gene. The CDR3 extends over 14 amino acids. Trimming removed 0 bases from V and 6 bases from J, with 7 bases in between. The full variable domain, rest sourced from reference TRBV5-1 and TRBJ1-6, is KAGVTQTPRYLIKTRGQQVTLSCSPISGHRSVSWYQQTPGQGLQFLFEYFSETQRNKGNFPGRFSGRQFSNSRSEMNVSTLELGDSALYLCASSLEQVNSPLHFGNGTRLTVT.

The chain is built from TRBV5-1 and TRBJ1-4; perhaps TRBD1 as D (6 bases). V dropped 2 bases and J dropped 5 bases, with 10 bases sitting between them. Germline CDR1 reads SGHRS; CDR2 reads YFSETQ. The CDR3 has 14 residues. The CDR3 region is CASSFSGGNEKLFF. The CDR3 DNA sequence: TGCGCCAGCAGCTTCAGCGGGGGCAATGAAAAACTGTTTTTT.

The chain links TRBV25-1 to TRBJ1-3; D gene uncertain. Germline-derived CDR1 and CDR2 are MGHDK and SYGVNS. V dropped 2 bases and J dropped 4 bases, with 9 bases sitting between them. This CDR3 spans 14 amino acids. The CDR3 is CASSESLPGNTIYF. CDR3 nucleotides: TGTGCCAGCAGTGAAAGCTTACCAGGAAACACCATATATTTT.

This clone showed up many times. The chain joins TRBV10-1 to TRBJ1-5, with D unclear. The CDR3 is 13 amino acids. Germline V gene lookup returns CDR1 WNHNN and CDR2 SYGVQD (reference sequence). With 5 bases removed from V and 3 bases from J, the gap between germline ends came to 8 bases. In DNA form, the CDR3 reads TGCGCCAGCAGTAGAGGGCTCAATCAGCCCCAGCATTTT. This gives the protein CASSRGLNQPQHF.

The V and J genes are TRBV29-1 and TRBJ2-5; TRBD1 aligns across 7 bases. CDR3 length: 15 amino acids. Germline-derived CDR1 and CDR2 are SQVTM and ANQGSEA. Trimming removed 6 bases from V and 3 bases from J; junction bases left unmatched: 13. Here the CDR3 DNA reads TGCAGCGTCTCCGGTGGCATGGACAGGAAAGAGACCCAGTACTTC. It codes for CSVSGGMDRKETQYF.

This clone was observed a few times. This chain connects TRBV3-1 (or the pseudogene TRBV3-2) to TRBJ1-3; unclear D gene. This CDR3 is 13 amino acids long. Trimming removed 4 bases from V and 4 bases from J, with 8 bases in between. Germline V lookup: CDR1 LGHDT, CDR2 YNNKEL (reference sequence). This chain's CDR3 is CASSLYSGNTIYF. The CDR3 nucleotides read TGTGCCAGCAGCCTTTACAGCGGAAACACCATATATTTT.

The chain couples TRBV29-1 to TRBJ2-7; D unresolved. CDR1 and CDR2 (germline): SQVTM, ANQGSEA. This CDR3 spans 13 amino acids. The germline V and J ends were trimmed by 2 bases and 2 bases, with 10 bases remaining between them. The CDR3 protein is CSVETSKPYEQYF. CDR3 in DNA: TGCAGCGTTGAAACCTCTAAACCCTACGAGCAGTACTTC.

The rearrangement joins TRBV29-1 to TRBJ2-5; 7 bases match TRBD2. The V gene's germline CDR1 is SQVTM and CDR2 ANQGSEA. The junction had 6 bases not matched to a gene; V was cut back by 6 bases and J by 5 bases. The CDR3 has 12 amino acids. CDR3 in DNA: TGCAGCGTGGAGACTAGCACGGAGACCCAGTACTTC. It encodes CSVETSTETQYF.

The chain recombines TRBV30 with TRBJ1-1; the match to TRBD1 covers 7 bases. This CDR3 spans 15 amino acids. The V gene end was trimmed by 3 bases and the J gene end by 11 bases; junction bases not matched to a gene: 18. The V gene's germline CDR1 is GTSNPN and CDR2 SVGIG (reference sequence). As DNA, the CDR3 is TGTGCCTGGAGCCCCGACCTCGGAGGGACAGCGAAGGCTTTCTTT. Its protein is CAWSPDLGGTAKAFF.

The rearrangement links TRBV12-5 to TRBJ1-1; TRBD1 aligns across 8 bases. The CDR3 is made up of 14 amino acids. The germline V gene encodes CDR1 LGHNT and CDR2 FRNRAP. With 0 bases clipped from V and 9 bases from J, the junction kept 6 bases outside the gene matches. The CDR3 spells CASGLVSRQGKAFF. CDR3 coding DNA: TGTGCTAGTGGTTTGGTATCCAGACAGGGGAAAGCTTTCTTT.

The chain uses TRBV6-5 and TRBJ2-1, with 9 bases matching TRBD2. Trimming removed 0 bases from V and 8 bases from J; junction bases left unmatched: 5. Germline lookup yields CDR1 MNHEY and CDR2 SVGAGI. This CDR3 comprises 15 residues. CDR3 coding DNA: TGTGCCAGCAGTTACTCTGGCGGGAGGGCCTATGAGCAGTTCTTC. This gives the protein CASSYSGGRAYEQFF.

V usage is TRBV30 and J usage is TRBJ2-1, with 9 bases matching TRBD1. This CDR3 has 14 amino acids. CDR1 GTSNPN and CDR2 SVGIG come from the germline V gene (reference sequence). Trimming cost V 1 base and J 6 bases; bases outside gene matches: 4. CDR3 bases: TGTGCCTGGAGTGGGGGACAGGGACGCAATGAGCAGTTCTTC. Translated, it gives CAWSGGQGRNEQFF.

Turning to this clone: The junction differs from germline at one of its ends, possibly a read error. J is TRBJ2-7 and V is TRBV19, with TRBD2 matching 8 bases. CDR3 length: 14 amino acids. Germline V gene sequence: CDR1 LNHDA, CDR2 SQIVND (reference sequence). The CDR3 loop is CARRRRPSGLKRCF. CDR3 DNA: TGTGCCAGGAGGAGGAGGCCTAGCGGGCTCAAGAGGTGCTTC.

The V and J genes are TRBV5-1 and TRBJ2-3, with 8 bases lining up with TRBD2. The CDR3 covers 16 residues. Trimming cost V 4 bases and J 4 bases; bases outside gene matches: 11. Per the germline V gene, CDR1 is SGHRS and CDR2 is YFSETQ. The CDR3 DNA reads TGCGCCAGCAGCCCCCAGACGGGACTAGGGGCAGATACGCAGTATTTT. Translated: CASSPQTGLGADTQYF.

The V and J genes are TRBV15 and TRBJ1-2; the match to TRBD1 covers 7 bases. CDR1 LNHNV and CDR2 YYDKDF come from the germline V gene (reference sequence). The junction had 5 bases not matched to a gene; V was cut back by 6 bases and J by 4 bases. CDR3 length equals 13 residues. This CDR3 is CATSTGQFYGYTF. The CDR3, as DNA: TGTGCCACCAGTACGGGACAGTTCTATGGCTACACCTTC.

The CDR3 bases are TGCGCCAGCAGCTTCAGGGAACCGAATGGCTACACCTTC. Residues: CASSFREPNGYTF. This chain joins TRBV5-1 and TRBJ1-2; D may be TRBD1 (5 bases). Trimming took off 2 bases at V and 6 bases at J, with 11 bases between the two ends. The CDR3 contains 13 residues. Germline CDR1 and CDR2: SGHRS and YFSETQ.

In DNA, the CDR3 is TGTGCCAGCACCTCACCAGGACAGGTTAACACTGAAGCTTTCTTT. Encoded protein: CASTSPGQVNTEAFF. The V and J genes are TRBV6-5 and TRBJ1-1; 7 nucleotides match TRBD1. After removal of 7 bases from V and 2 bases from J, the junction contained 10 bases not matched to a gene. The CDR3 consists of 15 residues. Per germline, CDR1 MNHEY and CDR2 SVGAGI.

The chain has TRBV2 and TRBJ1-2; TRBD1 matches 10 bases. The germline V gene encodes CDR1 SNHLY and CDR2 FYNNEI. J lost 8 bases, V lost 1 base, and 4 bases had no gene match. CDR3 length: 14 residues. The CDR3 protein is CASSEGQGATGYTF. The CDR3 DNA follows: TGTGCCAGCAGTGAAGGACAGGGGGCGACCGGCTACACCTTC.

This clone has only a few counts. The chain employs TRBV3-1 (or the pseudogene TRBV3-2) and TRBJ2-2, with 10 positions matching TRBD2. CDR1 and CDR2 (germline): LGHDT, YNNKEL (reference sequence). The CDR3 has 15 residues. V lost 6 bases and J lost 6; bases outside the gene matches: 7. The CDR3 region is CASSLIAGGPGELFF. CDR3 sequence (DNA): TGTGCCAGCAGTCTGATAGCGGGAGGTCCCGGGGAGCTGTTTTTT.

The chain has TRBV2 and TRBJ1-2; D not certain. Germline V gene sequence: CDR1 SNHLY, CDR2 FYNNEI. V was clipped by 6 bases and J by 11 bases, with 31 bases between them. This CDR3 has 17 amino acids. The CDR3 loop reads CASRAIPTNRFMTPYTF. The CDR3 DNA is TGTGCCAGCAGGGCAATACCGACTAACCGATTTATGACGCCGTACACCTTC. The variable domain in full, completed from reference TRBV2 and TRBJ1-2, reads EPEVTQTPSHQVTQMGQEVILRCVPISNHLYFYWYRQILGQKVEFLVSFYNNEISEKSEIFDDQFSVERPDGSNFTLKIRSTKLEDSAMYFCASRAIPTNRFMTPYTFGSGTRLTVV.

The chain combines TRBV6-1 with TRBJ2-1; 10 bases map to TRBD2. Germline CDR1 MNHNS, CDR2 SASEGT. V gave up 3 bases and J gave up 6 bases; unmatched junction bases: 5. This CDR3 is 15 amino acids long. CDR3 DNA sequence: TGTGCCAGCAGTGAGGCTAGCGGGAGTAGCAATGAGCAGTTCTTC. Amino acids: CASSEASGSSNEQFF.

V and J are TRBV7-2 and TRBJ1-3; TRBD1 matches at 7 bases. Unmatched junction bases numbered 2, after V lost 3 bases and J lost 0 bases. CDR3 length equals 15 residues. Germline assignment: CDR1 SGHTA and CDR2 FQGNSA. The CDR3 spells CASSFGTVSGNTIYF. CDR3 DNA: TGTGCCAGCAGCTTCGGGACAGTCTCTGGAAACACCATATATTTT.

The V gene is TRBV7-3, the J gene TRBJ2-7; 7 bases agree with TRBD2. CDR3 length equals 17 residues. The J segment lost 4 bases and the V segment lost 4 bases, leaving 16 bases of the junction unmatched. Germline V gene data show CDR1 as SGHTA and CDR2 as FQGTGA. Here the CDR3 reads CASSSTGGSGDSYEQYF. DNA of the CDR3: TGTGCCAGCAGCTCGACGGGCGGGAGTGGGGATAGTTACGAGCAGTACTTC. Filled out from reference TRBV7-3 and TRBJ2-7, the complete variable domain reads GAGVSQTPSNKVTEKGKYVELRCDPISGHTALYWYRQSLGQGPEFLIYFQGTGAADDSGLPNDRFFAVRPEGSVSTLKIQRTERGDSAVYLCASSSTGGSGDSYEQYFGPGTRLTVT.